This T cell receptor (beta chain) was sequenced in a study of T cell responses to AZD1222 COVID-19 vaccine. TCRdb's copy holds only in-frame clones and misses some; the assay was immunoSEQ multiplex PCR. The table includes 130,000 to 150,000 clones, around nine tenths detected once. The CDR3 spans 13 residues. CDR1 is MNHEY and CDR2 is SMNVEV in the germline V gene (reference sequence). V gave up 5 bases and J gave up 7 bases, with 12 bases separating them. The specimen comprised peripheral blood, sampled on day 0 of MenACWY control vaccination. This chain links TRBV27 with TRBJ1-5; no clear D. The receptor comes from an adult in good health. The CDR3 DNA sequence: TGTGCCAGCAGTCCCTCATTGACCCAGCCCCAGCATTTT. Translation: CASSPSLTQPQHF.